Sequencing of this T cell receptor beta chain was carried out in a study of naive and memory T cell subsets. General observations from the study: Possibly reflecting memory cells re-expressing CD45RA, a few larger clonotypes occurred in naive repertoires, especially CD8. Over 95% of naive TCR sequences appeared only once after error correction, unlike memory subsets.

Concerning this clonotype: Its antigen is not identified.

Germline CDR1 and CDR2: SGHVS and FNYEAQ. V lost 5 bases and J lost 5, with 9 bases in between. The CDR3 extends over 13 amino acids. Overnight CMV lysate stimulation of fresh PBMCs defined donor CMV status by CD4+ IFNgamma. Cells stained for CD3, CD4, CD8, CD45RA, CD27 and viability were sorted into four CD45RA/CD27 subsets. An equimolar mix of two oligonucleotides served as the beta constant-region primer for TRBC1 and TRBC2. Nested alpha and beta constant-region primers with the SP2 primer drove four PCR rounds on ligated cDNA. In TCRdb, the UMI-ligation and nested PCR reads were re-called with MiXCR into one record per CDR3 protein. The table includes over 110,000 distinct CDR3 sequences, roughly a fifth detected once.

Source material: naive CD8+ T cells from blood. This TCR was sampled from a human donor in good health. V is TRBV7-6 and J is TRBJ2-2; D gene uncertain. The CDR3 protein is CASSLDLTGELFF. DNA for the CDR3: TGTGCCAGCAGCCTCGACTTGACCGGGGAGCTGTTTTTT.